This TCR beta chain was obtained from a study of T cell changes during pregnancy in multiple sclerosis. The CDR3 totals 14 residues. Germline V gene lookup returns CDR1 MNHEY and CDR2 SMNVEV (reference sequence). This clone showed up just once. A junction boundary mismatches the germline segment, possibly from a read error. Measured with immunoSEQ multiplex PCR; TCRdb has only the in-frame clones, and not every one. This repertoire shows 70,000 to 95,000 clones, 90% to 95% found once; its top ten account for roughly 2.2%. The sequence was collected from a female donor with multiple sclerosis, enrolled in a pregnancy study. The V call is TRBV27, the J call TRBJ2-7, with a weak D call TRBD2 (5 bases). The material was peripheral blood, obtained in the third trimester of pregnancy. CDR3 nucleotides: TGTGCCAGCAGTCCAAGCCGGGGTTCCTTCGAGCAGTACTTC. Translating it yields CASSPSRGSFEQYF.